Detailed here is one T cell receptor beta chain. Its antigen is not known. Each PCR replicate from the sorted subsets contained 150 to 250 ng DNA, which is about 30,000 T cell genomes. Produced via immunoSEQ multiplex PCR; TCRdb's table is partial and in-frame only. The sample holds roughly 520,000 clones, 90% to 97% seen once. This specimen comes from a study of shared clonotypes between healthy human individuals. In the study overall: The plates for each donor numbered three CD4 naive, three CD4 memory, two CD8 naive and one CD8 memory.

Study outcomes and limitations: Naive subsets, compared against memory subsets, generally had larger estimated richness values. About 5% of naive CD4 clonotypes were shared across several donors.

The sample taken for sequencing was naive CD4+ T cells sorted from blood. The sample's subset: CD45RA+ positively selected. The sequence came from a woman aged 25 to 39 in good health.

The CDR3 DNA follows: TGCGCCAGCAGCTTGAGTGTCCAGCGGGGGGAGACCCAGTACTTC. This codes for CASSLSVQRGETQYF. This chain links TRBV5-1 with TRBJ2-5, with 8 bases that match TRBD2. This CDR3 spans 15 amino acids. Per germline, CDR1 SGHRS and CDR2 YFSETQ. With 1 base clipped from V and 5 bases from J, the junction kept 7 bases outside the gene matches.